This entry lists 30 T cell receptor beta chains sequenced from one sample in a study of T cell responses to AZD1222 COVID-19 vaccine. Assay used: immunoSEQ multiplex PCR; TCRdb lists only in-frame clones, some missing. The sample records 150,000 or so clones, 75% to 90% being singletons. Sequencing used peripheral blood, obtained on day 0 of AZD1222 vaccination. The receptors shown here come from an adult in good health.

J is TRBJ1-4 and V is TRBV15; 11 bases are a match to TRBD1. The V gene's germline CDR1 is LNHNV and CDR2 YYDKDF (reference sequence). V lost 4 bases, J lost 7 bases, and 5 bases stayed unmatched. This CDR3 region has 15 residues. Here the CDR3 DNA reads TGTGCCACCAGCATGGACAGGGGGCTCCCTGAAAAACTGTTTTTT. As protein: CATSMDRGLPEKLFF.

This chain uses TRBV11-2 with TRBJ2-3; D gene unclear. This CDR3 has 15 amino acids. Trimming left V 4 bases short and J 1 base short, with 12 bases between. CDR1 is SGHAT and CDR2 is FQNNGV in the germline V gene. This CDR3 is CASSSNQAGTDTQYF. The CDR3 coding sequence is TGTGCCAGCAGCTCAAATCAGGCGGGCACAGATACGCAGTATTTT.

The rearrangement joins TRBV12-3 or TRBV12-4 to TRBJ1-2; D gene ambiguous. The CDR3 is 12 residues long. V lost 5 bases, J lost 0 bases, and 4 bases lay in between. The CDR3 spells CASSVPNYGYTF. In DNA form, the CDR3 reads TGTGCCAGCAGTGTACCTAACTATGGCTACACCTTC.

A single count supports this clone. The rearrangement links TRBV5-6 to TRBJ2-1; TRBD2 matches 7 bases. Germline trimming cut 4 bases from V and 0 bases from J; bases unmatched to any gene: 13. CDR3 size: 18 residues. The germline V gene encodes CDR1 SGHDT and CDR2 YYEEEE. CDR3 region: CASSPPITGGHSYNEQFF. As DNA, the CDR3 is TGTGCCAGCAGCCCCCCAATTACGGGGGGTCACTCCTACAATGAGCAGTTCTTC.

J is TRBJ2-2 and V is TRBV27; 10 bases are a match to TRBD1. Germline CDR1 MNHEY, CDR2 SMNVEV (reference sequence). With 2 bases clipped from V and 4 bases from J, the junction kept 4 bases outside the gene matches. The CDR3 length is 16 residues. The CDR3 nucleotides read TGTGCCAGCAGTTTAGGGACAGGGGATAGCACCGGGGAGCTGTTTTTT. Amino acids: CASSLGTGDSTGELFF.

The rearrangement links TRBV6-2 or TRBV6-3 to TRBJ2-5; the D is unclear. Trimming left V 4 bases short and J 3 bases short, with 6 bases between. CDR1 and CDR2 from the germline V gene are MNHEY and SVGEGT. This CDR3 has 12 amino acids. CDR3 residues: CASSSPKETQYF. CDR3 sequence (DNA): TGTGCCAGCAGTTCTCCGAAAGAGACCCAGTACTTC.

The chain joins TRBV10-3 to TRBJ1-5; TRBD1 aligns across 9 bases. The CDR3 contains 16 residues. V shed 0 bases and J 2 bases; nucleotides not matched to a gene: 2. Germline CDR1 is ENHRY and CDR2 is SYGVKD. This CDR3 is CAISESRTGGNQPQHF. The CDR3 region has the DNA TGTGCCATCAGTGAGTCGAGGACAGGGGGCAATCAGCCCCAGCATTTT.

This rearrangement joins TRBV29-1 to TRBJ1-1; no clear D gene. The V end was cut by 3 bases, the J end by 3 bases, with 8 bases between. This CDR3 spans 12 amino acids. CDR1 and CDR2 from the germline V gene are SQVTM and ANQGSEA. CDR3 protein: CSVDQEYTEAFF. In nucleotides, the CDR3 is TGCAGCGTTGATCAGGAGTACACTGAAGCTTTCTTT.

The rearrangement links TRBV7-2 to TRBJ2-7; D uncertain. Germline V gene data show CDR1 as SGHTA and CDR2 as FQGNSA. Trimming shortened V by 5 bases and J by 5 bases, and 16 bases separated the two germline ends. The CDR3 spans 14 residues. The CDR3 region has the DNA TGTGCCAGCAGCCCGCAAACCGGAAGAGACGAGCAGTACTTC. Translation: CASSPQTGRDEQYF.

J is TRBJ2-6 and V is TRBV7-2; TRBD1 might be the D (6 bases). Germline CDR1 is SGHTA and CDR2 is FQGNSA. The length of the CDR3 is 16 residues. V lost 6 bases and J lost 2, with 14 bases in between. The CDR3 here is CASSYPQGTGANVLTF. For the CDR3, the DNA is TGTGCCAGCAGTTACCCACAGGGTACTGGGGCCAACGTCCTGACTTTC.

The V call is TRBV3-1 (or the pseudogene TRBV3-2), the J call TRBJ2-7, with D unclear. CDR1 and CDR2 from the germline V gene are LGHDT and YNNKEL (reference sequence). V was trimmed by 4 bases and J by 3 bases, leaving 4 bases between them. This CDR3 is 11 amino acids long. In DNA, the CDR3 is TGTGCCAGCAGCCGGAACTACGAGCAGTACTTC. Translation: CASSRNYEQYF.

The rearrangement links TRBV9 to TRBJ1-1; 9 nucleotides match TRBD1. This CDR3 is 14 amino acids long. Germline assignment: CDR1 SGDLS and CDR2 YYNGEE. V was clipped by 5 bases and J by 6 bases; unmatched bases: 8. The CDR3 is CASREQGAVPEAFF. CDR3 nucleotides: TGTGCCAGCAGAGAACAGGGGGCCGTCCCTGAAGCTTTCTTT.

V is TRBV20-1 and J is TRBJ2-5; no firm D call. The CDR3 runs to 11 residues. Trimming removed 1 base from V and 4 bases from J, with 4 bases in between. Germline CDR1 is DFQATT and CDR2 is SNEGSKA (reference sequence). CDR3 residues: CSARGPETQYF. As DNA, the CDR3 is TGCAGTGCTAGAGGGCCAGAGACCCAGTACTTC.

This clone was seen once. This rearrangement joins TRBV14 to TRBJ1-4; no clear D gene. Germline lookup yields CDR1 SGHDN and CDR2 FVKESK. Trimming cost V 6 bases and J 7 bases, with 12 bases left between them. This CDR3 has 13 amino acids. The DNA for the CDR3 is TGTGCCAGCAGGTTTAGCGGGATTGAAAAACTGTTTTTT. It encodes CASRFSGIEKLFF.

V is TRBV29-1 and J is TRBJ1-3, with D unclear. This CDR3 is 13 amino acids long. V shed 4 bases and J shed 0 bases, with 7 bases lying between them. Germline V gene data show CDR1 as SQVTM and CDR2 as ANQGSEA. In DNA form, the CDR3 reads TGCAGCGTTGTAGCCCTCTCTGGAAACACCATATATTTT. Amino acid sequence: CSVVALSGNTIYF.

V is TRBV2 and J is TRBJ2-5; TRBD1 is a possible D gene (6 bases). The CDR3 consists of 13 residues. Trimming took 4 bases from V and 2 from J, leaving 8 bases between them. Germline V gene sequence: CDR1 SNHLY, CDR2 FYNNEI. The CDR3 protein is CASSVDRQETQYF. CDR3 DNA sequence: TGTGCCAGCAGTGTCGACAGGCAAGAGACCCAGTACTTC. Combining the CDR3 with reference TRBV2 and TRBJ2-5 gives the whole variable domain EPEVTQTPSHQVTQMGQEVILRCVPISNHLYFYWYRQILGQKVEFLVSFYNNEISEKSEIFDDQFSVERPDGSNFTLKIRSTKLEDSAMYFCASSVDRQETQYFGPGTRLLVL.

The chain recombines TRBV28 with TRBJ1-2, with D tentatively TRBD1 (5 bases). The CDR3 runs 12 residues. Germline-derived CDR1 and CDR2 are MDHEN and SYDVKM. Trimming took 8 bases from V and 3 from J, leaving 10 bases between them. The CDR3 nucleotides read TGTGCCAGCTCCCAGGGTTACTATGGCTACACCTTC. Translating it yields CASSQGYYGYTF.

This sequence joins TRBV4-1 and TRBJ1-6; D possibly corresponds to TRBD1 (5 bases). Trimming stripped 1 base from V and 1 base from J, with 14 bases between. The germline V gene has CDR1 MGHRA and CDR2 YSYEKL. The CDR3 is made up of 18 amino acids. CDR3 in DNA: TGCGCCAGCAGCCAAGGGGTTGGCGGGGGATCCTATAATTCACCCCTCCACTTT. Its translation is CASSQGVGGGSYNSPLHF.

This rearrangement joins TRBV7-2 to TRBJ2-3; no definite D call. CDR1 is SGHTA and CDR2 is FQGNSA in the germline V gene. The CDR3 extends over 13 amino acids. V dropped 0 bases and J dropped 4 bases, with 5 bases sitting between them. In DNA, the CDR3 is TGTGCCAGCAGCTTAGCGGAAGCAGATACGCAGTATTTT. This sequence encodes CASSLAEADTQYF.

In its sample, this clone was seen once. V and J are TRBV7-9 and TRBJ1-4, with 8 bases fitting TRBD1. The CDR3 extends over 15 amino acids. J gave up 2 bases and V 5 bases, and 4 bases lay outside the gene matches. Per the germline V gene, CDR1 is SEHNR and CDR2 is FQNEAQ (reference sequence). Here the CDR3 reads CASSPGQGTNEKLFF. CDR3 nucleotide sequence: TGTGCCAGCAGCCCAGGACAGGGCACTAATGAAAAACTGTTTTTT.

This chain joins TRBV7-2 and TRBJ1-4; 8 bases match TRBD1. The CDR3 runs 16 residues. V was clipped by 4 bases and J by 5 bases; unmatched bases: 9. The germline V gene encodes CDR1 SGHTA and CDR2 FQGNSA. CDR3 coding DNA: TGTGCCAGCAGCTCCCCTCCGGGACAGGAGAATGAAAAACTGTTTTTT. Translation: CASSSPPGQENEKLFF.

This clone has just one count. The rearrangement joins TRBV5-1 to TRBJ1-3; a possible D gene is TRBD1 (5 bases). With 0 bases removed from V and 2 bases from J, the gap between germline ends came to 9 bases. The CDR3 totals 15 residues. From germline, CDR1 is SGHRS and CDR2 YFSETQ. The CDR3 DNA reads TGCGCCAGCAGCTTGGCTAGGGGAACTGGAAACACCATATATTTT. Translated, it gives CASSLARGTGNTIYF.

J is TRBJ1-5 and V is TRBV4-1; 8 bases are a match to TRBD1. The CDR3 sequence is 15 residues long. Germline V gives CDR1 MGHRA, CDR2 YSYEKL. J lost 9 bases, V lost 0 bases, and 7 bases had no gene match. CDR3 sequence: CASSQDLTGVGPQHF. The CDR3 DNA sequence: TGCGCCAGCAGCCAAGATCTGACAGGGGTTGGGCCCCAGCATTTT.

Regarding this clone: A read error may produce the germline difference seen at one junction end. The gene calls are TRBV19 and TRBJ2-2; D might be TRBD2 (6 bases). The germline CDR1 and CDR2 sequences are LNHDA and SQIVND (reference sequence). The CDR3 spans 15 residues. In nucleotides, the CDR3 is TGTGCCAGTAGAATAGGGACTGGACTCACCGGGGAGCTGTTTTTT. Encoded protein: CASRIGTGLTGELFF. Full variable domain (rest looked up from reference TRBV19 and TRBJ2-2): DGGITQSPKYLFRKEGQNVTLSCEQNLNHDAMYWYRQDPGQGLRLIYYSQIVNDFQKGDIAEGYSVSREKKESFPLTVTSAQKNPTAFYLCASRIGTGLTGELFFGEGSRLTVL.

V and J are TRBV2 and TRBJ1-2; unclear D gene. The CDR3 runs 12 residues. The germline CDR1 and CDR2 sequences are SNHLY and FYNNEI. Trimming took 4 bases from V and 8 from J, leaving 11 bases between them. The CDR3 DNA follows: TGTGCCAGCAGTGTTCACATTGGAGGCTACACCTTC. Translating gives CASSVHIGGYTF.

This chain uses TRBV5-1 with TRBJ1-4; D possibly corresponds to TRBD1 (6 bases). Trimming removed 3 bases at V and 6 bases at J, with 12 bases between. CDR1 and CDR2 from the germline V gene are SGHRS and YFSETQ. The CDR3 has 14 amino acids. The CDR3 spells CASSSGAIDEKLFF. The DNA of the CDR3 is TGCGCCAGCAGCTCGGGGGCTATCGATGAAAAACTGTTTTTT.

This chain joins TRBV7-9 and TRBJ2-7; D is uncertain. Trimming removed 2 bases from V and 2 bases from J, with 10 bases in between. There are 14 residues in the CDR3. Germline V gene lookup returns CDR1 SEHNR and CDR2 FQNEAQ (reference sequence). The CDR3 nucleotides are TGTGCCAGCAGCTTATCTGCCGAGGCCTACGAGCAGTACTTC. It specifies CASSLSAEAYEQYF.

V and J are TRBV7-2 and TRBJ1-6; unclear D gene. This CDR3 is 19 amino acids long. Trimming cost V 0 bases and J 3 bases, with 18 bases left between them. CDR1 SGHTA and CDR2 FQGNSA come from the germline V gene. The CDR3 is CASSLAPMTGEGYNSPLHF. The CDR3 DNA reads TGTGCCAGCAGCTTAGCCCCGATGACTGGTGAGGGCTATAATTCACCCCTCCACTTT.

The sample holds one count of this clone. The V call is TRBV5-1, the J call TRBJ2-2; weak D call: TRBD2 (5 bases). Germline values: CDR1 SGHRS, CDR2 YFSETQ. CDR3 length: 16 amino acids. Trimming removed 4 bases at V and 1 base at J, with 14 bases between. DNA of the CDR3: TGCGCCAGCAGCCCGACGTTCCGGGGGAACACCGGGGAGCTGTTTTTT. Amino acid sequence: CASSPTFRGNTGELFF.

The V and J genes are TRBV3-1 (or the pseudogene TRBV3-2) and TRBJ2-3; 12 bases are shared with TRBD2. V shed 4 bases and J 1 base; nucleotides not matched to a gene: 3. The CDR3 sequence is 16 residues long. The germline gives CDR1 LGHDT, CDR2 YNNKEL (reference sequence). For the CDR3, the DNA is TGTGCCAGCAGCCCCGGACTAGCGGGGCGCACAGATACGCAGTATTTT. It is translated as CASSPGLAGRTDTQYF.